There are a few counts of the clone carrying this T cell receptor (beta chain). Its antigen is as yet unknown. Construction of TCR beta libraries relied on iRepertoire HTBI primers and on Arm-PCR targeting CDR3 regions. TCRdb reprocessed the multiplex PCR reads via MiXCR and lists one record per CDR3 protein. The sample lists under 450,000 distinct CDR3 sequences, over 9.5% occurring once. The data were obtained in a study of regulatory T cells in long-lasting Graves disease. Overall study findings and caveats: Newly diagnosed disease favored TRBV20-1 and TRBJ2-1 over persistent disease.

Time point denoted: newly diagnosed GD, antithyroid drugs for less than 3 months. PBMC RNA served as the TCR library source. Unmatched junction bases numbered 7, after V lost 0 bases and J lost 1 base. This CDR3 region has 16 residues. Germline V gene sequence: CDR1 DFQATT, CDR2 SNEGSKA (reference sequence). Another study also made use of these data, one on T cells in Graves' hyperthyroidism and ophthalmopathy.

Sequenced here: peripheral blood mononuclear cells (PBMCs), sampled at new diagnosis, from a patient treated with antithyroid drugs. V and J are TRBV20-1 and TRBJ2-3; 7 nucleotides match TRBD2. This sequence was found in a woman aged 18-29 years with Graves disease. The CDR3 DNA reads as TGCAGTGCTAGAGAGGGGGGGGGAGGAGGCACAGATACGCAGTATTTT. Amino acid sequence: CSAREGGGGGTDTQYF.